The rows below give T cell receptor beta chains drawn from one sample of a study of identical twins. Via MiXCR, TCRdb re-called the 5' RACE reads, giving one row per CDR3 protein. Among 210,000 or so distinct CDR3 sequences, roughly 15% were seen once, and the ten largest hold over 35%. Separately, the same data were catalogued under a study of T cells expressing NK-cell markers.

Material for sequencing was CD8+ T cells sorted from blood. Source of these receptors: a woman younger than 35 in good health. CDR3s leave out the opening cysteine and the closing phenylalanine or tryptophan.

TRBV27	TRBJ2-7	ASSPIAGGPYEQY
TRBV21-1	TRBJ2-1	ASSKVTPGALYNEQF
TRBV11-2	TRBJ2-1	ASSSLGLAFGLNFEQF
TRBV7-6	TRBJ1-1	ASRGEGGRTEAF
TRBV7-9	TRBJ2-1	ASCDLRGADNEQF
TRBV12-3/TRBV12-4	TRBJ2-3	ASSPTSGTDTQY
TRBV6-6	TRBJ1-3	ASSYGVGNTIY
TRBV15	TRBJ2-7	ATSRDEAGVFYEQY
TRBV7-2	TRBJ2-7	ASSPQESD
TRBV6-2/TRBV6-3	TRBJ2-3	ASSSWTSGRSKDTQY
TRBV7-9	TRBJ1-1	ASSDVDRQAEAF
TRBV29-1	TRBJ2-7	SVDWGTYEQY
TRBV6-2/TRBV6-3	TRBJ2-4	ASSYLNIQY
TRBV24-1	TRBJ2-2	ATSDSPGQGSAGELF
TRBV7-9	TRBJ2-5	ASSREGRQETQY
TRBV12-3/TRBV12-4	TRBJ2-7	ASSLGEPEQY
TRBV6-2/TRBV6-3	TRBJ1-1	ASSTFGGGTEAF
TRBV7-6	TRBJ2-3	ASSLIQRAGGTDTQY
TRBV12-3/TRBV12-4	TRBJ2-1	ASSPNTLAGRNEQF
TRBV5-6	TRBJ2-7	ASSPVFSLRRHEQY
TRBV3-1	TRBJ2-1	ASSPSSGRADEQF
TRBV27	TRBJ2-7	ASSISGSGYEQY
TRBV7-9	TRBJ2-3	ASSAGTEKTVTQY
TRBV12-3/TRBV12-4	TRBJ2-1	ASSAVPGAYNEQF
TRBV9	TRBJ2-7	ASSGSSGGTYEQY
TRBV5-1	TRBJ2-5	ASSLARNRFFGEETQY
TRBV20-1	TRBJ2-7	SARDEKGGLYEQY
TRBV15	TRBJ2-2	ATSKGRDTGELF
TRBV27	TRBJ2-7	ASSLKGQIYEQY
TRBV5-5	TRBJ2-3	ASSLVMGSTTDTQY
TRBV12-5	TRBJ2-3	ASGLKRSDTQY
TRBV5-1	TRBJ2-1	ASSLGTHEQF
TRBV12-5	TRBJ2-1	ASGHGRDRGYNEQF
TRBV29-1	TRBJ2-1	SVQPSSSYNEQF
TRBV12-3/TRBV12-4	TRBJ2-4	ASSLGGNIQY
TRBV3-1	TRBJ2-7	ASSQRRNGYEQY
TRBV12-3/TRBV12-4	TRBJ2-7	ASSFQGLASEQY
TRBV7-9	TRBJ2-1	ASSFAPGGSYNEQF
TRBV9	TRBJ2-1	ASSGQLAGVGFEQF
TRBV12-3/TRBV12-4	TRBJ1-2	ASGPAFRARYGYT
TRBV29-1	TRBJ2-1	SVEDSRDPYNEQF
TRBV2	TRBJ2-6	ASLLHDSGANVLT
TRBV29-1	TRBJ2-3	SAGGVGSTDTQY
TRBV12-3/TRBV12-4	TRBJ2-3	ASSLTDTQY
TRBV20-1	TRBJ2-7	SARGRGTGAYEQY
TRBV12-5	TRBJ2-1	ASGPTIGPYNEQF
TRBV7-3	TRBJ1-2	ASSARTAANSFNYGYT
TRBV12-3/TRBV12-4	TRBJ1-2	ASRSGSSNYGYT
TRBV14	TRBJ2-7	ASSQGRTTEQY
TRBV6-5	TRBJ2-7	AIRGDYEQY